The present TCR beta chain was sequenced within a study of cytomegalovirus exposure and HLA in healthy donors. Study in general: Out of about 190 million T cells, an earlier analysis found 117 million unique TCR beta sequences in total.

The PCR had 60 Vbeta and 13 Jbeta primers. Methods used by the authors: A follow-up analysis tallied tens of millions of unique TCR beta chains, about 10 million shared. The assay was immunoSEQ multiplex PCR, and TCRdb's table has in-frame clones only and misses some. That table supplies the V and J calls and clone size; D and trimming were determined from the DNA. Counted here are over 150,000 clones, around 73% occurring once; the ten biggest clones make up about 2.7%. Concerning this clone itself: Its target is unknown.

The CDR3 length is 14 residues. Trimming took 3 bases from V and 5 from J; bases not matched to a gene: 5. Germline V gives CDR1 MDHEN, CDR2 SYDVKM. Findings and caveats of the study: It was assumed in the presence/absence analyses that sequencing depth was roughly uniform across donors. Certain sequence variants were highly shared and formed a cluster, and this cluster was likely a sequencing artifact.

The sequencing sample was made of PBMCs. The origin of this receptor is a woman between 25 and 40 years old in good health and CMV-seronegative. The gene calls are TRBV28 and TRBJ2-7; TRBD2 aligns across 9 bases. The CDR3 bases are TGTGCCAGCAGTTTTAGCGGGAGACCCCACGAGCAGTACTTC. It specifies CASSFSGRPHEQYF.